This note documents a single TCR beta chain sequence. The method was immunoSEQ multiplex PCR; TCRdb's version includes in-frame clones alone and lacks a portion of them. The sample contains 85,000 to 100,000 clones, under 95% of which appear only once. This entry is derived from a study of technical replicates of blood from a handful of donors. Trimming stripped 6 bases from V and 4 bases from J, with 16 bases between. Germline values: CDR1 MDHEN, CDR2 SYDVKM. The CDR3 length is 14 residues. This sequence originates from a human donor in good health. Specimen: T cells isolated from PBMCs. The chain is built from TRBV28 and TRBJ2-7, with a tentative D call TRBD1 (5 bases). Here the CDR3 reads CASRSRVPWYEQYF. CDR3 sequence (DNA): TGTGCCAGCAGAAGCAGGGTTCCTTGGTACGAGCAGTACTTC.